This is a list of T cell receptor beta chains from one sample in a study of T cells in Graves' hyperthyroidism and ophthalmopathy. MiXCR, run by TCRdb on the multiplex PCR reads, gives a single entry per CDR3 protein. The data contain hundreds of thousands of distinct CDR3 sequences, around 15% of them singletons. Sequencing was performed on blood. The source of these receptors is a woman aged 35 to 49 with Graves' ophthalmopathy. Each CDR3 is given with its conserved first and last residue. The order of the fields is V gene, J gene, clone size, D gene, CDR3 protein, CDR3 DNA. The D gene is left open where the match is weak. Some rows mark clone size as missing; the rest say once, few, many or name a class of expanded clone.

TRBV5-1	TRBJ1-1	few	.	CASSQTGWGTEAFF	TGCGCCAGCAGCCAGACAGGATGGGGCACTGAAGCTTTCTTT
TRBV20-1	TRBJ2-7	few	.	CSARDPHHLNEQYF	TGCAGTGCTAGAGATCCCCACCACCTTAACGAGCAGTACTTC
TRBV20-1	TRBJ2-7	.	TRBD1	CSASLGQGVTYEQYF	TGCAGTGCTAGTTTGGGACAGGGGGTAACCTACGAGCAGTACTTC
TRBV11-2	TRBJ2-1	many	.	CASSHYSGPTNSYNEQFF	TGTGCCAGCAGCCATTATAGCGGACCAACTAACTCCTACAATGAGCAGTTCTTC
TRBV29-1	TRBJ2-7	few	TRBD2	CSVLGLARRSYEQYF	TGCAGCGTCCTTGGACTAGCGAGAAGGTCCTACGAGCAGTACTTC
TRBV4-2	TRBJ2-3	.	.	CASRSRDTQKADTQYF	TGTGCCAGCAGGTCCCGGGACACGCAGAAAGCAGATACGCAGTATTTT
TRBV15	TRBJ2-3	.	.	CATGRDWGTTDTQYF	TGTGCCACCGGCAGAGATTGGGGGACCACAGATACGCAGTATTTT
TRBV7-2	TRBJ2-1	many	TRBD2	CASSLSSGLYNEQFF	TGTGCCAGCAGCCTCTCTAGCGGGCTCTACAATGAGCAGTTCTTC
TRBV6-1	TRBJ1-1	many	.	CATAPQAEAFF	TGTGCCACCGCTCCCCAGGCTGAAGCTTTCTTT
TRBV12-3/TRBV12-4	TRBJ2-2	few	.	CASRPGRLNTGELFF	TGTGCCAGCAGACCGGGACGGTTGAACACCGGGGAGCTGTTTTTT
TRBV7-2	TRBJ2-5	few	TRBD2	CASSWGLAGGGETQYF	TGTGCCAGCAGCTGGGGACTAGCGGGAGGAGGAGAGACCCAGTACTTC
TRBV14	TRBJ2-7	many	.	CASSQDEIRGVYEQYF	TGTGCCAGCAGCCAAGATGAGATCAGGGGGGTATACGAGCAGTACTTC
TRBV7-6	TRBJ2-7	few	TRBD2	CASSLLAGGPENAYEQYF	TGTGCCAGCAGCTTACTAGCGGGAGGACCCGAAAATGCCTACGAGCAGTACTTC
TRBV19	TRBJ2-1	few	TRBD2	CASSTTSGIQFF	TGTGCCAGTAGTACTACTAGCGGGATCCAGTTCTTC
TRBV28	TRBJ1-5	many	.	CASSPEFSNQPQHF	TGTGCCAGCAGTCCAGAGTTTAGCAATCAGCCCCAGCATTTT
TRBV27	TRBJ1-2	many	TRBD1	CASSSYPGQGGNYGYTF	TGTGCCAGCAGTTCGTACCCGGGACAGGGGGGGAACTATGGCTACACCTTC
TRBV24-1	TRBJ2-1	few	TRBD2	CATSDLGGVGTSVTNEQFF	TGTGCCACCAGTGATTTGGGTGGCGTGGGGACTAGCGTTACCAATGAGCAGTTCTTC
TRBV11-1	TRBJ2-7	.	TRBD2	CASSPGLAVSYEQYF	TGTGCCAGCAGCCCCGGGCTAGCGGTCTCCTACGAGCAGTACTTC
TRBV2	TRBJ2-3	.	TRBD1	CASSHRGQGATDTQYF	TGTGCCAGCAGTCACCGAGGACAGGGGGCCACAGATACGCAGTATTTT
TRBV18	TRBJ2-1	many	.	CASSPPTLRNEQFF	TGTGCCAGCTCTCCTCCTACCTTAAGGAATGAGCAGTTCTTC
TRBV11-2	TRBJ1-1	many	.	CASSLKTAPNTEAFF	TGTGCCAGCAGCTTGAAGACAGCGCCGAACACTGAAGCTTTCTTT
TRBV11-1	TRBJ2-3	many	.	CASSSDPSGDTQYF	TGTGCCAGCAGCTCTGACCCGTCGGGGGATACGCAGTATTTT